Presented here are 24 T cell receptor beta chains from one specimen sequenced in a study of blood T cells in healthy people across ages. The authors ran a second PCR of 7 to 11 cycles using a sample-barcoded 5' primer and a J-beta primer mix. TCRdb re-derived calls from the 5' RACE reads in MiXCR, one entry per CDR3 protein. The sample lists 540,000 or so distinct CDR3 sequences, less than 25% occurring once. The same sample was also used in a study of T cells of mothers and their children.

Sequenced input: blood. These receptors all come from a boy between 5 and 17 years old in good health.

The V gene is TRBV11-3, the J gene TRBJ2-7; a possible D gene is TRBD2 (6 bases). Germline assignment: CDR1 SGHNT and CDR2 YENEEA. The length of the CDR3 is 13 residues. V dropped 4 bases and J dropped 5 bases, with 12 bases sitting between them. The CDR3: CASSSGGTHEQYF. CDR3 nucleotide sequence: TGTGCCAGCAGCTCGGGCGGGACCCACGAGCAGTACTTC.

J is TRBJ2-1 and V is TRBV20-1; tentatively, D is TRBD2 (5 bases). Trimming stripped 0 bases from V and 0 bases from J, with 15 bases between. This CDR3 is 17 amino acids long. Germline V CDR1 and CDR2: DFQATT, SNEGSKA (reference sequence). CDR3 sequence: CSARDIGGRSSYNEQFF. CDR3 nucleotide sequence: TGCAGTGCTAGAGATATCGGCGGGCGCAGCTCCTACAATGAGCAGTTCTTC.

The CDR3 DNA follows: TGCAGTGCTCGACTACTCACGCTAGCCAAAAACATTCAGTACTTC. Its translation: CSARLLTLAKNIQYF. The chain uses TRBV20-1 and TRBJ2-4, with D perhaps matching TRBD2 (5 bases). Germline V gene lookup returns CDR1 DFQATT and CDR2 SNEGSKA (reference sequence). The CDR3 runs to 15 residues. V was cut by 5 bases and J by 0 bases, with 14 bases left in between.

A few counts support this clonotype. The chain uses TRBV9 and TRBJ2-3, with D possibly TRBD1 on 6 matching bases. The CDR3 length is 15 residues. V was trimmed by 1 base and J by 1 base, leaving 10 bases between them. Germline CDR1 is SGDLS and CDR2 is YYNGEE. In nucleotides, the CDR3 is TGTGCCAGCAGCGTAAGTCCAGGGGGCACAGATACGCAGTATTTT. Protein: CASSVSPGGTDTQYF.

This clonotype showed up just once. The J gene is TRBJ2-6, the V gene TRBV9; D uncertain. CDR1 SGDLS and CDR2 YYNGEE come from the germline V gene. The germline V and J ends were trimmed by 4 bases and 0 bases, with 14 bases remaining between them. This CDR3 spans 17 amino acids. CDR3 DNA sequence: TGTGCCAGCAGCTCCCAGACTCTATTCTCTGGGGCCAACGTCCTGACTTTC. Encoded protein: CASSSQTLFSGANVLTF.

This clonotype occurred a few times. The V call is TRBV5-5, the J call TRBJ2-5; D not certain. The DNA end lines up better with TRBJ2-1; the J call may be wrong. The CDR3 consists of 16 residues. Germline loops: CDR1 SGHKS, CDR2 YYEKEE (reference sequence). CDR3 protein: CASSLAGQAPSSGQFF. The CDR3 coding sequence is TGTGCCAGCAGCTTGGCCGGGCAGGCCCCTTCTTCTGGGCAGTTCTTC.

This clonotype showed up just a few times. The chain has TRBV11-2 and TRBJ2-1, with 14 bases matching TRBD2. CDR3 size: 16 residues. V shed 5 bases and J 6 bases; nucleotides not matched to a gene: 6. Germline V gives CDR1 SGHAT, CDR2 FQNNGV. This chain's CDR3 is CASSQDGLAGGNEQFF. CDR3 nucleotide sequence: TGTGCCAGCAGCCAAGATGGACTAGCGGGGGGCAATGAGCAGTTCTTC.

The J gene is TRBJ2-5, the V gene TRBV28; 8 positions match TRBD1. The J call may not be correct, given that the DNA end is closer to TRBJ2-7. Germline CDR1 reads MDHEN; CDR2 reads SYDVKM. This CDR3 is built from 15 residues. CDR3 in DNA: TGTGCCAGCAGTCCACACGCGACAGGGGTCTACGAGCAGTACTTC. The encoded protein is CASSPHATGVYEQYF.

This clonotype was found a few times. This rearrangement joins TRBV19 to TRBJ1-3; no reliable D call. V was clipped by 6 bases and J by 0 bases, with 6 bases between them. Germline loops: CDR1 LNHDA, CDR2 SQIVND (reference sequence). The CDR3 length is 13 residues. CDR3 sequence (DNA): TGTGCCAGTAGGAAGAGCTCTGGAAACACCATATATTTT. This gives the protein CASRKSSGNTIYF.

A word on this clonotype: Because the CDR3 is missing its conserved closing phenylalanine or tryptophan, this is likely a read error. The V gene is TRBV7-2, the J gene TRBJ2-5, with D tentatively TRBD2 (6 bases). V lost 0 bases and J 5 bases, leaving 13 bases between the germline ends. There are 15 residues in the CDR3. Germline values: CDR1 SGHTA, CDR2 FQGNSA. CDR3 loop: CASSLATGEWETQYL. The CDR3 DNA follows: TGTGCCAGCAGCTTAGCGACGGGGGAGTGGGAGACCCAGTACCTC.

In nucleotides, the CDR3 is TGCGCCAGCTATTTAGCCGACTCCTACGAGCAGTACTTC. Protein sequence: CASYLADSYEQYF. V gene TRBV5-1 combines with J gene TRBJ2-7; the D is unclear. V was trimmed by 7 bases and J by 0 bases, leaving 11 bases between them. This CDR3 is built from 13 residues. Germline V CDR1 and CDR2: SGHRS, YFSETQ.

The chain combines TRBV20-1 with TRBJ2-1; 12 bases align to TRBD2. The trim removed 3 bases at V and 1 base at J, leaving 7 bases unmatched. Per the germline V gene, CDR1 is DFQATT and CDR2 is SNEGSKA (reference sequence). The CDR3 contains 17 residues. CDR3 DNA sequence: TGCAGTGCTAGTAATCTAGCGGGAGGGCCTTCCTACAATGAGCAGTTCTTC. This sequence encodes CSASNLAGGPSYNEQFF.

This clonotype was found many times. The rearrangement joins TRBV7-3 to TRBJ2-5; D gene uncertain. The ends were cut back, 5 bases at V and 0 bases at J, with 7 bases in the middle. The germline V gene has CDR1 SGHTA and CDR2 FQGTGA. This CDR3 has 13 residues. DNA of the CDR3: TGTGCCAGCAGCCCGAGGCACCAAGAGACCCAGTACTTC. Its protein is CASSPRHQETQYF.

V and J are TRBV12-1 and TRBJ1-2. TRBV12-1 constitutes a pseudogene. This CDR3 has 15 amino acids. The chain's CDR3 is CASSLEGTTNHGYTF. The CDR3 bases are TGTGCCAGCAGCTTGGAGGGGACTACTAACCATGGCTACACCTTC.

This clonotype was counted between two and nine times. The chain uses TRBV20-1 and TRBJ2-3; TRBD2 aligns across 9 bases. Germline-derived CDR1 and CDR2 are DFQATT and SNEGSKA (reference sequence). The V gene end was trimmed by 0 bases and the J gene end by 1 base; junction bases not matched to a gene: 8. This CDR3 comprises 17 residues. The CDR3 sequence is CSARDPAASGGTDTQYF. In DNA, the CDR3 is TGCAGTGCTAGAGATCCTGCGGCTAGCGGGGGCACAGATACGCAGTATTTT.

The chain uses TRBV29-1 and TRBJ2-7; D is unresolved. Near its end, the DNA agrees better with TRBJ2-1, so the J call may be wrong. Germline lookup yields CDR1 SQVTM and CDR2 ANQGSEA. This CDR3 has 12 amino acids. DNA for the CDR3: TGCAGCGTAAGTAGGGCCGACAATGAGCAGTTCTTC. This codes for CSVSRADNEQFF.

The CDR3 DNA is TGTGCCAGCAGTTTACGGTCGAGCTTGGGCGAGCAGTACTTC. It yields the protein CASSLRSSLGEQYF. The chain carries TRBV27 and TRBJ2-5; D is ambiguous. The J call may be wrong; the DNA end is better matched by TRBJ2-7. Germline-derived CDR1 and CDR2 are MNHEY and SMNVEV (reference sequence). CDR3 length equals 14 residues.

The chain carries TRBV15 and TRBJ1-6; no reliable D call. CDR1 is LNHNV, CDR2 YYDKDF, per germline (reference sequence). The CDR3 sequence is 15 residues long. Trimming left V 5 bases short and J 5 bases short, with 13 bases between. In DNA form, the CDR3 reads TGTGCCACCAGCGCGGACCGAAGTGATAATTCACCCCTCCACTTT. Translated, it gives CATSADRSDNSPLHF.

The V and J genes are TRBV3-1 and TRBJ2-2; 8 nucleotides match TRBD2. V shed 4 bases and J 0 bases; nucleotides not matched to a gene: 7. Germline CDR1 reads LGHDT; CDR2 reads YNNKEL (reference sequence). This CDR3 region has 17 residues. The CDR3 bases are TGTGCCAGCAGCCGGTTAGCGGGGTACGCGAACACCGGGGAGCTGTTTTTT. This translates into CASSRLAGYANTGELFF.

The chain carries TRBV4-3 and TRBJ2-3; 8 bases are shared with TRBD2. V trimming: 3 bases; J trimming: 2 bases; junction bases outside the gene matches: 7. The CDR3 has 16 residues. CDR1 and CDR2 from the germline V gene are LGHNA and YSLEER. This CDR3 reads CASSHDIAGSTDTQYF. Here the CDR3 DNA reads TGCGCCAGCAGCCATGATATAGCGGGGTCCACAGATACGCAGTATTTT.

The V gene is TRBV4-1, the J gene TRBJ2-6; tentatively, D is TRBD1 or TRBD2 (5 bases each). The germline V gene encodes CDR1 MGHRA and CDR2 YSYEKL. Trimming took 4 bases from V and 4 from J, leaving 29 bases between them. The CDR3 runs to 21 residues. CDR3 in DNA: TGCGCCAGCAGCCGAATCTTACCTCCGGGACCCAGAGGAGCGGGGGCCAACGTCCTGACTTTC. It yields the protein CASSRILPPGPRGAGANVLTF.

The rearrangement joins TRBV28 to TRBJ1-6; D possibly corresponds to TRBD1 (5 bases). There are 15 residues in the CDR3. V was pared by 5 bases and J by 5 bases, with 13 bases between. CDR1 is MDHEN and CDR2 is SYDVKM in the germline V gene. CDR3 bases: TGTGCCAGCAGTCCCGGTGGGGCAGATAATTCACCCCTCCACTTT. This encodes CASSPGGADNSPLHF.

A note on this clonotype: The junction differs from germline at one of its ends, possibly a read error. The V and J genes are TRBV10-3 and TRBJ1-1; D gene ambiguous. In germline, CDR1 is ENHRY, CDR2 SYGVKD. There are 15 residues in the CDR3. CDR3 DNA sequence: TGTGCCATCAGTGAGTCGGCAGACTTGAACACTGAAGCTCTCTTT. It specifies CAISESADLNTEALF.

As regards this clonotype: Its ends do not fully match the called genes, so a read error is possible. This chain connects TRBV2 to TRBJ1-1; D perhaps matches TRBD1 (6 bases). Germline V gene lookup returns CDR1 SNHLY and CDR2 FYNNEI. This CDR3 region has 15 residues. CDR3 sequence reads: CASSETAKGDTEAFF. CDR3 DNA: TGCGCCAGCAGTGAAACCGCGAAGGGGGACACTGAAGCTTTCTTT.